This TCR beta chain derives from a study of shared clonotypes between healthy human individuals. In the case of this clone: No antigen is known for it.

The study, taken as a whole, reports: All-four-donor shared clonotypes had higher generation probabilities than non-shared clonotypes did.

The V gene lost 1 base and the J gene lost 2 bases, with 9 bases spanning the gap. CDR1 is SGHTA and CDR2 is FQGNSA in the germline V gene. The CDR3 runs 14 residues. Profiled with immunoSEQ multiplex PCR; TCRdb holds only in-frame clones, not every one. The sample holds some 980,000 clones, about 80% seen once. Sequencing was carried out using memory CD4+ T cells sorted from blood. Noted subset: CD45RA-negative fraction. The genes are TRBV7-2 and TRBJ2-7; D is perhaps TRBD2 (5 bases). This receptor was taken from a man between 18 and 29 years old in good health. The CDR3 reads CASSLGPSTYEQYF. The CDR3 nucleotides are TGTGCCAGCAGCTTAGGTCCTAGCACCTACGAGCAGTACTTC.